This record concerns one T cell receptor (beta chain) sequence. Its target is not known. The V end lost 9 bases, the J end lost 1 base, and 16 bases lay between the germline ends. CDR3 length: 14 residues. Germline loops: CDR1 SGDLS, CDR2 YYNGEE. The source of the sample is a study of T cells in Graves' hyperthyroidism and ophthalmopathy. Overall study results and limits: Most clonotypes expanded in the thyroid (above 0.001) were also present in blood.

TCR beta CDR3 regions were amplified from RNA transcripts. HTBI primers were the set used in a first-round RT-PCR of the TCR CDR3. MiXCR was run by TCRdb on the multiplex PCR reads, yielding one entry per CDR3 protein. This table holds some 400,000 distinct CDR3 sequences, about 14% found once. Sequences were obtained from blood. The TCR sequence derives from a woman in her sixties with Graves' hyperthyroidism. The chain couples TRBV9 to TRBJ2-5, with no clear D. The CDR3 region has the DNA TGTGCCACCCCCCGATTCCGTTGCCAAGAGACCCAGTACTTC. As protein: CATPRFRCQETQYF.